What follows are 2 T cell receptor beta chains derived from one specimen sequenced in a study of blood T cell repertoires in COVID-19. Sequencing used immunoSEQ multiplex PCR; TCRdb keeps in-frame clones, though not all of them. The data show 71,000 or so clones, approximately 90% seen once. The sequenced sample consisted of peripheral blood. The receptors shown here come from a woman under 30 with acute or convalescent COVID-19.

This CDR3 is CASSLGATRGRGFNEQFF. For the CDR3, the DNA is TGTGCCAGCAGCTTGGGGGCGACTAGAGGTCGGGGGTTCAATGAGCAGTTCTTC. The chain is built from TRBV5-4 and TRBJ2-1, with a possible D match to TRBD2 (6 bases). This CDR3 is built from 18 residues. Trimming shortened V by 0 bases and J by 6 bases, and 22 bases separated the two germline ends. Germline-derived CDR1 and CDR2 are SGHNT and YYREEE (reference sequence).

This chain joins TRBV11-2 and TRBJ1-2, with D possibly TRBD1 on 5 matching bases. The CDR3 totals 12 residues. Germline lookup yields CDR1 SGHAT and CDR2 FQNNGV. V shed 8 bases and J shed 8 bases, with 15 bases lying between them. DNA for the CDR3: TGTGCCAGCGATGATAGGGGCGGCGGCTACACCTTC. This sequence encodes CASDDRGGGYTF.